The source of this T cell receptor (beta chain) is a study of early T cells in non-severe SARS-CoV-2 infection. CDR1 and CDR2 from the germline V gene are SGHRS and YFSETQ. The junction had 5 bases not matched to a gene; V was cut back by 6 bases and J by 3 bases. There are 14 residues in the CDR3. Ten or more counts support this clonotype. In TCRdb, the 5' RACE reads were re-called with MiXCR into one record per CDR3 protein. The table lists fewer than 30,000 distinct CDR3 sequences, 5% to 5.5% of them singletons. The TCR comes from an adult who was a healthcare worker with PCR-confirmed SARS-CoV-2 infection or an uninfected control (not recorded which). The sequenced material came from whole blood. V usage is TRBV5-1 and J usage is TRBJ2-1, with 8 nucleotides matching TRBD1. This CDR3 is CASTADRVYNEQFF. CDR3 DNA: TGCGCCAGCACCGCGGACAGGGTCTACAATGAGCAGTTCTTC. Full variable domain (remainder filled in from reference TRBV5-1 and TRBJ2-1): KAGVTQTPRYLIKTRGQQVTLSCSPISGHRSVSWYQQTPGQGLQFLFEYFSETQRNKGNFPGRFSGRQFSNSRSEMNVSTLELGDSALYLCASTADRVYNEQFFGPGTRLTVL.